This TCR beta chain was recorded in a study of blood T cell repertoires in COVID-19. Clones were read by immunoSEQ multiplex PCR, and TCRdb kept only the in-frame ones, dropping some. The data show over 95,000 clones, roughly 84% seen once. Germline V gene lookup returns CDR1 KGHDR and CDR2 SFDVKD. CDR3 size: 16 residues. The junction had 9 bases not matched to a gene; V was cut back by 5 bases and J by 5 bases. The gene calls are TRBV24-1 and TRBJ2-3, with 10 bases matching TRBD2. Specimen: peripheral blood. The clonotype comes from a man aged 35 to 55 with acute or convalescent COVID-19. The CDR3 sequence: CATSVEAGGPGDTQYF. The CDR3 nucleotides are TGTGCCACCAGTGTAGAAGCGGGGGGGCCTGGAGATACGCAGTATTTT.